The sequence of this TCR gamma chain was determined in a study of human gamma delta and Vdelta1 T cells. TCRdb processed the PCR reads again with the CATT caller. The profile covers a few thousand gamma-chain clones, with around 4.9% appearing a single time and 13% taken by the ten largest. Notes on this clone: Translating this DNA gives a protein that differs at residue 7 from the TCRdb one, which belongs to a much larger clone; a read error is likely, and the protein shown is this translation.

The germline V gene has CDR1 GITISATS and CDR2 ISYDGTV (reference sequence). This CDR3 spans 12 amino acids. Germline trimming cut 9 bases from V and 11 bases from J; bases unmatched to any gene: 16. The clonotype originates from a human donor in good health. The chain employs TRGV9 and TRGJ1 or TRGJ2. Sequenced input: naive CD27+ Vdelta1 gamma-delta T cells from blood. In DNA, the CDR3 is TGTGCCTTGAATCGGGGTGATTCGGAGAAACTCTTT. Protein product: CALNRGDSEKLF.